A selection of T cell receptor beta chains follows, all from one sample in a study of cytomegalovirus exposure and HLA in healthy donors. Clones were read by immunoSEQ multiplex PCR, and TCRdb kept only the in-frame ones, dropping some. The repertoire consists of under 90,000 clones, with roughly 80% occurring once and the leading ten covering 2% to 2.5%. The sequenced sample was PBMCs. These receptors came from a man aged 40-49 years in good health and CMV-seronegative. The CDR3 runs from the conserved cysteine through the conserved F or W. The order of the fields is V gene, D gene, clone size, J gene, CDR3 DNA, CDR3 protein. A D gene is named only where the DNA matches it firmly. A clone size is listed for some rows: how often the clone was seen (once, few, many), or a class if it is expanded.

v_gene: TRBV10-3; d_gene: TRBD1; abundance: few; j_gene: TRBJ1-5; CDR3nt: TGTGCCATCAGTGCGACAGGGGAGGATCAGCCCCAGCATTTT; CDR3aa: CAISATGEDQPQHF
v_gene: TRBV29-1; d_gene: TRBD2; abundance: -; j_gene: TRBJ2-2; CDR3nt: TGCAGCGTTGCGCTAGCGGGAGGGCCATCTAGCACCGGGGAGCTGTTTTTT; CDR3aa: CSVALAGGPSSTGELFF
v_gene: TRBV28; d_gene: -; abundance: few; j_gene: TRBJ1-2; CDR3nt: TGTGCCAGCCTGCTTACGGGGGGCTATGGCTACACCTTC; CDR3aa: CASLLTGGYGYTF
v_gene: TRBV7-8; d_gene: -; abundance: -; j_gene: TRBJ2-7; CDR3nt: TGTGCCAGCAGCGAGGGACAATACGAGCAGTACTTC; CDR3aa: CASSEGQYEQYF
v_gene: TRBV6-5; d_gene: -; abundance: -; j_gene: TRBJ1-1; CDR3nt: TGTGCCAGCAGTTACTCGACGGGCGGGACTGAAGCTTTCTTT; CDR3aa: CASSYSTGGTEAFF
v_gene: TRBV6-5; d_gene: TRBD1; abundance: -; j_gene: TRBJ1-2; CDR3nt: TGTGCCAGCAGTTACAGTGAACCGGGACAGGGGTATGGCTACACCTTC; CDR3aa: CASSYSEPGQGYGYTF
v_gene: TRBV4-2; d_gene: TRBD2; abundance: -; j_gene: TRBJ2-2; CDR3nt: TGTGCCAGCAGCCAAGGTGGACTAGCGGGGACCACCGGGGAGCTGTTTTTT; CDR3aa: CASSQGGLAGTTGELFF
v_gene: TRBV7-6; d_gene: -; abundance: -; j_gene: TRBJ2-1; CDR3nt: TGTGCCAGCAGCTTAGAGTCCAGGGGCAATGAGCAGTTCTTC; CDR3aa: CASSLESRGNEQFF
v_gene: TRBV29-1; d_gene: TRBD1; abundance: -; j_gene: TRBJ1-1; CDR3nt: TGCAGCGGTTTGACAGGGCAAACTGAAGCTTTCTTT; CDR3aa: CSGLTGQTEAFF
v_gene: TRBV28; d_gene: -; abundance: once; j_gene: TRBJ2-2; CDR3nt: TGTGCCAGCAGTTTCCCACCCCTGGGACACCGGAACACCGGGGAGCTGTTTTTT; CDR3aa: CASSFPPLGHRNTGELFF
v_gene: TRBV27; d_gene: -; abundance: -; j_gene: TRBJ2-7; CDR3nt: TGTGCCAGCAGTCCGTCCCAGGGGCCTAAATCCTACGAGCAGTACTTC; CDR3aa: CASSPSQGPKSYEQYF
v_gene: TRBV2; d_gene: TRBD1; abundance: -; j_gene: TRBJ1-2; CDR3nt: TGTGCCAGCAGTCCCGGACAGGCTAACTATGGCTACACCTTC; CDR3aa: CASSPGQANYGYTF
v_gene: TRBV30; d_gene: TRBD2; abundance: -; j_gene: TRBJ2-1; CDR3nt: TGTGCCTGGAGTCTTACTAGCGGGCTTTTAGATGAGCAGTTCTTC; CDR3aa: CAWSLTSGLLDEQFF
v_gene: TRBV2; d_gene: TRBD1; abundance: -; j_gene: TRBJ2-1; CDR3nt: TGTGCCAGCACACAGGGGGCTCACTATGAGCAGTTCTTC; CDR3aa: CASTQGAHYEQFF
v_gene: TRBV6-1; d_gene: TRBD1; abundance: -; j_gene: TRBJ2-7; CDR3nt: TGTGCCAGCAGTGAATTGGGGACAGGGGGCCGGGAGCAGTACTTC; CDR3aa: CASSELGTGGREQYF
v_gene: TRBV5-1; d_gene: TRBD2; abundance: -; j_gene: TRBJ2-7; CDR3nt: TGCGCCAGCAGCTTGCTGGGCGGGGGGTCCTACGAGCAGTACTTC; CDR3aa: CASSLLGGGSYEQYF
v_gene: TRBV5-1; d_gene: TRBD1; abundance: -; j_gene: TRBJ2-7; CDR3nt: TGCGCCAGCAGCCCCTCTCCCGGGACAGGGGCCTACGAGCAGTACTTC; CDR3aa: CASSPSPGTGAYEQYF
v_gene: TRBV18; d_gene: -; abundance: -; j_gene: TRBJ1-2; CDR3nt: TGTGCCAGCTCACCACCGTTATCCACGGTCTATGGCTACACCTTC; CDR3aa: CASSPPLSTVYGYTF
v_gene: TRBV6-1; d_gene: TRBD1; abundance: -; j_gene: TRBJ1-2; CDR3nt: TGTGCCAGCACTGAATGCGACAGGGGGGTGGGGGGCTACACCTTC; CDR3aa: CASTECDRGVGGYTF
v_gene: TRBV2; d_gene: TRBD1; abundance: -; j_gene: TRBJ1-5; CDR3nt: TGTGCCAGCAGGGGGACAGGGGCTAATCAGCCCCAGCATTTT; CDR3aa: CASRGTGANQPQHF
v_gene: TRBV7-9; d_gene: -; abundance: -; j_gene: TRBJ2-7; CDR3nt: TGTGCCAGCAGCTTCGTGAGTCACCAGTACTTC; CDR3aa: CASSFVSHQYF
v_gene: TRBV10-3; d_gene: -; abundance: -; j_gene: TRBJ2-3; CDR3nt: TGTGCCATCAGTGATTTGGTTAGCGGTAGCACAGATACGCAGTATTTT; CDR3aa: CAISDLVSGSTDTQYF
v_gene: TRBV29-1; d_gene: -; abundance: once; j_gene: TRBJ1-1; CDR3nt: TGCAGCGTTGCCTTCGGGAGAGGCACTGAAGCTTTCTTT; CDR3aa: CSVAFGRGTEAFF
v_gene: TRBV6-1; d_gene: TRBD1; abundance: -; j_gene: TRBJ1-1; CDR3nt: TGTGCCAGCAGTGAAGGTGGAGGGGGCGGCACTGAAGCTTTCTTT; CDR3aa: CASSEGGGGGTEAFF
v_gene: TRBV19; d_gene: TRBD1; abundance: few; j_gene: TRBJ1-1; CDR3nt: TGTGCCAGTAGTATGGGACAGGGGGTTTCGATCACTGAAGCTTTCTTT; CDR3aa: CASSMGQGVSITEAFF
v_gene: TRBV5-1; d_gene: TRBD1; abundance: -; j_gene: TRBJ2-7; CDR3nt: TGCGCCAGCAGCTACCGGGACAGGGGCCACGAGCAGTACTTC; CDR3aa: CASSYRDRGHEQYF
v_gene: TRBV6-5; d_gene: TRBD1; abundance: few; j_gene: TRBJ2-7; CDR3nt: TGTGCCAGCAGTTCCACCGGCCGGGACAGGGCTCTCGAGCAGTACTTC; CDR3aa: CASSSTGRDRALEQYF
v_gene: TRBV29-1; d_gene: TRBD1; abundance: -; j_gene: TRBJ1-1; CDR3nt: TGCAGCGTAACCGGGACAGTGAACACTGAAGCTTTCTTT; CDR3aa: CSVTGTVNTEAFF
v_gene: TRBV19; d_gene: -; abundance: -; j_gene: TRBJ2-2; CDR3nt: TGTGCCAGTAGGTTGCAGGGAAACACCGGGGAGCTGTTTTTT; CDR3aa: CASRLQGNTGELFF
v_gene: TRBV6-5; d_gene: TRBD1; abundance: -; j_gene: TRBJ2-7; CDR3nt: TGTGCCAGCAAAAAGGGACAGGCTACCTACGAGCAGTACTTC; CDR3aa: CASKKGQATYEQYF
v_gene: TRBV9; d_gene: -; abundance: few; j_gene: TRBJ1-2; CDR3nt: TGTGCCAGCAGCGCCCCCGGACGGCGACTAAGGGGCTACACCTTC; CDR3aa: CASSAPGRRLRGYTF
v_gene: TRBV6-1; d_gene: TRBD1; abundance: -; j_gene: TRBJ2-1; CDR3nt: TGTGCCAGCACCTCTACAGGGGGGATTGAGCAGTTCTTC; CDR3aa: CASTSTGGIEQFF
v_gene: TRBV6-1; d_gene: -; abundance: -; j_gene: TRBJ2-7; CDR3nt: TGTGCCAGCAGTGAATCGCGCGAGCAGTACTTC; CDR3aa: CASSESREQYF
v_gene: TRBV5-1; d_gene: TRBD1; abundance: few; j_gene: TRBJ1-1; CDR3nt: TGCGCCAGCAGCTGGACAGGGGAGATCACTGAAGCTTTCTTT; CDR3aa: CASSWTGEITEAFF
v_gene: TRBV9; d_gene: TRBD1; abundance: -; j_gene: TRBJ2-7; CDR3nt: TGTGCCAGCAGCGTGCAGGGGGCCTACGAGCAGTACTTC; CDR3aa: CASSVQGAYEQYF
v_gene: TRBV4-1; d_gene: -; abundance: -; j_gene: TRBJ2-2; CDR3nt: TGCGCCAGCAGCCAAGATCACGCAGGGTGGGGGGAGCTGTTTTTT; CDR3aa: CASSQDHAGWGELFF
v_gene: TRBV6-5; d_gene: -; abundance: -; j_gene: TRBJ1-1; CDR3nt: TGTGCCAGCACCAAGACTGGCGGGGGCACTGAAGCTTTCTTT; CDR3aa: CASTKTGGGTEAFF
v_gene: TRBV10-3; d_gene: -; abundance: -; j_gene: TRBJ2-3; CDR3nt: TGTGCCATCAGTGATGGCGGGGGCACAGATACGCAGTATTTT; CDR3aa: CAISDGGGTDTQYF
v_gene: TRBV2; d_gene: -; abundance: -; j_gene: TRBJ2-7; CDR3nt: TGTGCCAGCAGTGAGTGGAGAAGCTACGAGCAGTACTTC; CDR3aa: CASSEWRSYEQYF
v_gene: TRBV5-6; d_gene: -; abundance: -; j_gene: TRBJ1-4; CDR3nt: TGTGCCAGCAGCTTACAACACAGGGTGGGTGAAAAACTGTTTTTT; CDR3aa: CASSLQHRVGEKLFF
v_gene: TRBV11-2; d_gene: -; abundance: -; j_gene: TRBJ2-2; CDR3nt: TGTGCCAGCAGCCTAATGGCGGGGACTAACACCGGGGAGCTGTTTTTT; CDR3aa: CASSLMAGTNTGELFF
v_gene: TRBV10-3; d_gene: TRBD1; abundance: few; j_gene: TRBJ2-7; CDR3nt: TGTGCCATCAGGGGTAAGGACAGGGGCGAGCAGTACTTC; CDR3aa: CAIRGKDRGEQYF
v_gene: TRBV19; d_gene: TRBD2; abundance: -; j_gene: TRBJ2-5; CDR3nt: TGTGCCAGTAGTATGCTAGCGGGGTTCCAAGAGACCCAGTACTTC; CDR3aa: CASSMLAGFQETQYF
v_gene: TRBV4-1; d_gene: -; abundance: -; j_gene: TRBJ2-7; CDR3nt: TGCGCCAGCAGCCAACAAGCGGACCTTTCTCGGGAGCAGTACTTC; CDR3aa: CASSQQADLSREQYF
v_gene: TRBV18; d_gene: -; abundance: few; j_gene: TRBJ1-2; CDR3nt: TGTGCCAGCTCACCAGGGGCAGGCCCTCGAGACTATGGCTACACCTTC; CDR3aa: CASSPGAGPRDYGYTF
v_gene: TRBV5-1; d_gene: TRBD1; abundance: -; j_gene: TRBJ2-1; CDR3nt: TGCGCCAGCAGCCGGGACAGGCCGAGCGAGCAGTTCTTC; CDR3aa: CASSRDRPSEQFF
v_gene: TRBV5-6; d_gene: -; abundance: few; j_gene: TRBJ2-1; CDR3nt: TGTGCCAGCAGCTTGTTAGTTGGTGAGCAGTTCTTC; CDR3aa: CASSLLVGEQFF
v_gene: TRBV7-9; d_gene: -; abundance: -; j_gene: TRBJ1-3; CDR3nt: TGTGCCAGCAGCCCACCGACAGGACGATCTGGAAACACCATATATTTT; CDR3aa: CASSPPTGRSGNTIYF
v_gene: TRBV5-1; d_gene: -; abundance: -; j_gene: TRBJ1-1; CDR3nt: TGCGCCAGCAGCTTTATTTCCCGGACAGACATGAACACTGAAGCTTTCTTT; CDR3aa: CASSFISRTDMNTEAFF